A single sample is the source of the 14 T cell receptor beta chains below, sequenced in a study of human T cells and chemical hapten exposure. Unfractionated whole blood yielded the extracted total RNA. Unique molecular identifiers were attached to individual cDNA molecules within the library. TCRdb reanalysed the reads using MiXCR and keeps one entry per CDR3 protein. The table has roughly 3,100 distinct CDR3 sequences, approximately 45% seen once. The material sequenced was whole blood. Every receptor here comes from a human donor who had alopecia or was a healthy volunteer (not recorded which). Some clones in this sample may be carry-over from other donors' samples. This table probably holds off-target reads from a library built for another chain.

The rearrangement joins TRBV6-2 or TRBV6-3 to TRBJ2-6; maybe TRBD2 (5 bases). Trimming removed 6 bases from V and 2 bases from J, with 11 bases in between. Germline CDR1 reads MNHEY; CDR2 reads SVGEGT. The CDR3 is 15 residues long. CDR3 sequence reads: CASSPRAAGANVLTF. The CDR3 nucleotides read TGTGCCAGCAGCCCCCGAGCGGCTGGGGCCAACGTCCTGACTTTC.

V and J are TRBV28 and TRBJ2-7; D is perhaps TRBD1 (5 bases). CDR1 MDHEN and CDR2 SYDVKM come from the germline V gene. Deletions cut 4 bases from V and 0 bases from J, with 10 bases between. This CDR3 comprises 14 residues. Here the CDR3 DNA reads TGTGCCAGCAGTTACAGGCCCAGCTCCTACGAGCAGTACTTC. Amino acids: CASSYRPSSYEQYF.

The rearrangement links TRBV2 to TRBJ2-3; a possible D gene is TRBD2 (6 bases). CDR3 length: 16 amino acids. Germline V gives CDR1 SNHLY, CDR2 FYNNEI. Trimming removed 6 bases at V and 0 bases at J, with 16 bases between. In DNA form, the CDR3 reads TGTGCCAGCAGCGGAGGGAGCAGGCCTAGCACAGATACGCAGTATTTT. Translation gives CASSGGSRPSTDTQYF.

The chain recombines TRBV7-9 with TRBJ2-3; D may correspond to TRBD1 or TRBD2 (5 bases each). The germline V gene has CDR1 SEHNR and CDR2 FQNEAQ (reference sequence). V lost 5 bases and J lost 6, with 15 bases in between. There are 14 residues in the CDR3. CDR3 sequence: CASSPGLGADTQYF. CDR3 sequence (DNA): TGTGCCAGCAGCCCCGGACTCGGGGCGGATACGCAGTATTTT.

Written as DNA, the CDR3 is TGCAGCCTACTTCGGGGGTCAGAGACCCAGTACTTC. Its protein product is CSLLRGSETQYF. The V and J genes are TRBV29-1 and TRBJ2-5; D might be TRBD2 (6 bases). The CDR3 is 12 amino acids. Germline V gene data show CDR1 as SQVTM and CDR2 as ANQGSEA. Trimming took 8 bases from V and 4 from J, leaving 14 bases between them.

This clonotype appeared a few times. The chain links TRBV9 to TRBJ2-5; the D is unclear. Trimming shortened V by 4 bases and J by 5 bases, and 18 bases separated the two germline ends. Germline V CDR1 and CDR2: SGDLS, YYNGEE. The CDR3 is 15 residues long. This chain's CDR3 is CASSSPSMGYETQYF. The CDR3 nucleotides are TGTGCCAGCAGCTCCCCCTCCATGGGGTACGAGACCCAGTACTTC.

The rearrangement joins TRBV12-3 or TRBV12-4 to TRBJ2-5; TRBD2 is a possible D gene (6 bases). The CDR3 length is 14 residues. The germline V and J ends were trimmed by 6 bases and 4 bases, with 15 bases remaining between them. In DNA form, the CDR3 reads TGTGCCAGCAGCCCCCCCTGGCGGGGAGAGACCCAGTACTTC. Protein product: CASSPPWRGETQYF.

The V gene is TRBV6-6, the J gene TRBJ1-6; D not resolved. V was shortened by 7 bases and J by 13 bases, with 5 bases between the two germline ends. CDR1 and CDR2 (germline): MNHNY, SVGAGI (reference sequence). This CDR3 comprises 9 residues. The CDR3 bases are TGTGCCAGCAAACCTCCCCTCCACTTT. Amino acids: CASKPPLHF.

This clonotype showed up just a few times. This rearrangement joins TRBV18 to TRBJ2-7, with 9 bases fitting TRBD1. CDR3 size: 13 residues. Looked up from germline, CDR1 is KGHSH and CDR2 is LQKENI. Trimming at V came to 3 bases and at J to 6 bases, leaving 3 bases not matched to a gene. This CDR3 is CASSPGQGAEQYF. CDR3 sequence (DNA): TGTGCCAGCTCACCGGGACAGGGCGCCGAGCAGTACTTC.

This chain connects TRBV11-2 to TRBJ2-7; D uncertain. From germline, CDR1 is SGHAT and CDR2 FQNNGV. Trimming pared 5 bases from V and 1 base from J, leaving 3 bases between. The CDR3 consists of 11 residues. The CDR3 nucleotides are TGTGCCAGCAGCCATTCCTACGAGCAGTACTTC. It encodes CASSHSYEQYF.

The CDR3: CASRLAGAGSSYEQYF. The DNA of the CDR3 is TGTGCAAGTCGCTTAGCGGGAGCAGGGAGCTCCTACGAGCAGTACTTC. V gene TRBV12-2 combines with J gene TRBJ2-7. TRBV12-2 represents a pseudogene. The CDR3 is 16 residues long.

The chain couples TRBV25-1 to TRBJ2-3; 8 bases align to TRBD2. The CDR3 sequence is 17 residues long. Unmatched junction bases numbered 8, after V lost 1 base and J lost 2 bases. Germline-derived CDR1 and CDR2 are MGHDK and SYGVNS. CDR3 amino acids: CASSESMGLGSTDTQYF. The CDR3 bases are TGTGCCAGCAGTGAATCGATGGGACTAGGTTCCACAGATACGCAGTATTTT.

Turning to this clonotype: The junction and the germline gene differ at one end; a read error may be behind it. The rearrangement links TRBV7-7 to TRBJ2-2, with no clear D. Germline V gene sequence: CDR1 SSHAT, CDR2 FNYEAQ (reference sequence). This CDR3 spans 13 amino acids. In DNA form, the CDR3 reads TGTGCTAGCAGCTTAGGTCGAACCGGGGAGCTGTTTTTT. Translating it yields CASSLGRTGELFF.

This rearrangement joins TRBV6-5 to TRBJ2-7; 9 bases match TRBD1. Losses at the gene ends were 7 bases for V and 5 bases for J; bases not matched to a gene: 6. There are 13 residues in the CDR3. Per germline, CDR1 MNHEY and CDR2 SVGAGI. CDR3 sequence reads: CASKGQGFHEQYF. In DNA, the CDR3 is TGTGCCAGCAAGGGACAGGGTTTCCACGAGCAGTACTTC.